This TCR beta chain was recovered during a study of cytomegalovirus exposure and HLA in healthy donors. A remark on this clone: The target antigen is unknown.

The study, taken as a whole, reports: CMV serostatus was the sole immune exposure information available.

Per germline, CDR1 GTSNPN and CDR2 SVGIG (reference sequence). The junction had 5 bases not matched to a gene; V was cut back by 3 bases and J by 0 bases. The CDR3 extends over 17 amino acids. Each donor was nominally healthy when sampled (though unrecorded immune exposures were likely). With 60 Vbeta and 13 Jbeta primers, the PCR was carried out. The repertoire was sequenced with immunoSEQ multiplex PCR; TCRdb's copy has only in-frame clones and lacks some. The sample lists some 120,000 clones, roughly 75% seen once, with 3.3% in the top ten. The chain employs TRBV30 and TRBJ2-1; 13 nucleotides align to TRBD2. Sequencing was done on a sample of PBMCs. The TCR comes from a woman in her forties or fifties in good health and CMV-seronegative. CDR3 region: CAWRKLAGGSSYNEQFF. CDR3 coding DNA: TGTGCCTGGAGGAAACTAGCGGGAGGGAGCTCCTACAATGAGCAGTTCTTC. Looking up the rest from reference TRBV30 and TRBJ2-1 gives the full variable domain: SQTIHQWPATLVQPVGSPLSLECTVEGTSNPNLYWYRQAAGRGLQLLFYSVGIGQISSEVPQNLSASRPQDRQFILSSKKLLLSDSGFYLCAWRKLAGGSSYNEQFFGPGTRLTVL.